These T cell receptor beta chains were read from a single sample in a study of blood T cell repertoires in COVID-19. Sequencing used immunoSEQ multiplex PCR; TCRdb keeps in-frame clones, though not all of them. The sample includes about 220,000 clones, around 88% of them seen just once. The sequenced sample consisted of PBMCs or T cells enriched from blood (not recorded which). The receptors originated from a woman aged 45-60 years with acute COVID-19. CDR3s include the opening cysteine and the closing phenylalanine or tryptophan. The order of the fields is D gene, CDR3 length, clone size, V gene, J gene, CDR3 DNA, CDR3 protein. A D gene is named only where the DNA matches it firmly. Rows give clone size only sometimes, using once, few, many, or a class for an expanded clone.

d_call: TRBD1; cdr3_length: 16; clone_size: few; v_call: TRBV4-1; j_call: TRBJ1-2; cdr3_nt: TGCGCCAGCAGCTTTATACCGGGACAGACCGGGTATGGCTACACCTTC; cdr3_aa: CASSFIPGQTGYGYTF
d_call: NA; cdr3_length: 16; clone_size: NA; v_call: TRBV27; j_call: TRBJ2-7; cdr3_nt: TGTGCCAGCTCCCCCATCGGCGGGGTTATTAGCTACGAGCAGTACTTC; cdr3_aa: CASSPIGGVISYEQYF
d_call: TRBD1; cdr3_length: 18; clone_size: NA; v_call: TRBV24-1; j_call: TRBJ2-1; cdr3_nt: TGTGCCACCAGTGACCGCCGAGGAAGAGGGGGCGCCTACAATGAGCAGTTCTTC; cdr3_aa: CATSDRRGRGGAYNEQFF
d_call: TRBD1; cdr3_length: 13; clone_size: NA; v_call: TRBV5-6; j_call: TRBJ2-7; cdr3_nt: TGTGCCAGCAGCTGGGGACAGGGCTACGAGCAGTACTTC; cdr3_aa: CASSWGQGYEQYF
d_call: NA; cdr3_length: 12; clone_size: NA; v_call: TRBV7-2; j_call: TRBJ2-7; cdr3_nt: TGTGCCAGCAGCCCATACATTGGCGAGCAGTACTTC; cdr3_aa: CASSPYIGEQYF
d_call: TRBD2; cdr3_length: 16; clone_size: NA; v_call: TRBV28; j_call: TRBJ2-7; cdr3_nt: TGTGCCAGCAGTTTACAGGGACTAGCGGGATACTACGAGCAGTACTTC; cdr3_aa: CASSLQGLAGYYEQYF
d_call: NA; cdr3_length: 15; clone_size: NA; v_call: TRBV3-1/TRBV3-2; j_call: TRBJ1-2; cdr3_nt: TGTGCCAGCAGCCAAGATTTCGGGGTGGGCTATGGCTACACCTTC; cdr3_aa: CASSQDFGVGYGYTF
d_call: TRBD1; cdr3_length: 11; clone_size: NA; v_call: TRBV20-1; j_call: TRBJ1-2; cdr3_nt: TGCAGTGGACGGACAGGACGGGGCTACACCTTC; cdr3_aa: CSGRTGRGYTF
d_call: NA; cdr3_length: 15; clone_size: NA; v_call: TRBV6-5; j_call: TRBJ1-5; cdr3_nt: TGTGCCAGCAGTTACTCCGGACAAGGAAATCAGCCCCAGCATTTT; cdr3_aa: CASSYSGQGNQPQHF
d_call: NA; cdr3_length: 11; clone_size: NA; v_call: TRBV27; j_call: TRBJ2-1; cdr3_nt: TGTGCCAGCAGTTTAGCCAGTGAGCAGTTCTTC; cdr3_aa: CASSLASEQFF
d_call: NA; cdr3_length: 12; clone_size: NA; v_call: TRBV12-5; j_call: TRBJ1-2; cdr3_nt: TGTGCTAGTGGTTCCAGGGACTATGGCTACACCTTC; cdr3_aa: CASGSRDYGYTF
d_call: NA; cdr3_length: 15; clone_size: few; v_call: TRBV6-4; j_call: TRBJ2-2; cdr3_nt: TGTGCCAGCAGTGATCTGGGAGTAGACACCGGGGAGCTGTTTTTT; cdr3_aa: CASSDLGVDTGELFF
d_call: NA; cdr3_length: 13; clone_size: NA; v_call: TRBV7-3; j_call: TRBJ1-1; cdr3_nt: TGTGCCAGCAGCTTAGGAGCCTCCGGTCGAGCTTTCTTT; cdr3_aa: CASSLGASGRAFF
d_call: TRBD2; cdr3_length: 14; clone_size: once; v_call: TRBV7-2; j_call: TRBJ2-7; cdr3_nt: TGTGCCAGCAGCTTAGGTCCTAGCGGGAGTATGCAGTACTTC; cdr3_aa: CASSLGPSGSMQYF
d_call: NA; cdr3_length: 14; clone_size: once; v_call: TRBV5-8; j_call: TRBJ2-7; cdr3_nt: TGTGCCAGCAGCTTCAGGAGAGGGGGCTACGAGCAGTACTTC; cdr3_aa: CASSFRRGGYEQYF
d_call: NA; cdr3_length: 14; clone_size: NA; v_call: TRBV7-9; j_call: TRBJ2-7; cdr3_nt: TGTGCCAGCAGCTTAGCTCTGGAGCCCTACGAGCAGTACTTC; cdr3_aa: CASSLALEPYEQYF
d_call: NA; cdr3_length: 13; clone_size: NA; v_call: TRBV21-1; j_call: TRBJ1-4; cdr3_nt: TGTGCCAGCAGCAAACCCAGGGGCGAAAAACTGTTTTTT; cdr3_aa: CASSKPRGEKLFF
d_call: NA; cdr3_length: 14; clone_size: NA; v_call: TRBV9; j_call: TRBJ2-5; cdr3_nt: TGTGCCAGCAGCAGGGGGGGTTCCCAAGAGACCCAGTACTTC; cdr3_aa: CASSRGGSQETQYF
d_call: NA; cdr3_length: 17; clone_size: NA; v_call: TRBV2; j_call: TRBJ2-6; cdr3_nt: TGTGCCAGCAGTCGGGACACCGCGTACTCTGGGGCCAACGTCCTGACTTTC; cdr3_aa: CASSRDTAYSGANVLTF
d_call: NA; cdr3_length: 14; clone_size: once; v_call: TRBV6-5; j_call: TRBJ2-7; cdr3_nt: TGTGCCAGCAGTTACGCGACGGGGGATTACGAGCAGTACTTC; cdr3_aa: CASSYATGDYEQYF
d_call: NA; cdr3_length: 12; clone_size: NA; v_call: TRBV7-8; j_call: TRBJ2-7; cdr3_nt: TGTGCCAGCAGCCCCGGGATTCAGGAGCAGTACTTC; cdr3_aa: CASSPGIQEQYF
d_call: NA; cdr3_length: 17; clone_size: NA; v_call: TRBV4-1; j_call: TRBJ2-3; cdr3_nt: TGCGCCAGCAGCCAAGCTAACTCCGTCCCGATTTCAGATACGCAGTATTTT; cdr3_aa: CASSQANSVPISDTQYF
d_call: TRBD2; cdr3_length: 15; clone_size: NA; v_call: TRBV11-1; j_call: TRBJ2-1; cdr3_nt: TGTGCCAGCAGCTTCTTAGCGGGGGGGGAGAATGAGCAGTTCTTC; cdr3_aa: CASSFLAGGENEQFF
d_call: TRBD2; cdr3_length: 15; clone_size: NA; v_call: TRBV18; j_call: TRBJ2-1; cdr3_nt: TGTGCCAGCTCACCAAGGACTAGCGGGAGCCATGAGCAGTTCTTC; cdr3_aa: CASSPRTSGSHEQFF
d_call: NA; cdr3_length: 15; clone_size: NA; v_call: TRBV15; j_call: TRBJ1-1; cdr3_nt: TGTGCCACCAGCAGAGATCTGGGAGGGTGGGCTGAAGCTTTCTTT; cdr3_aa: CATSRDLGGWAEAFF
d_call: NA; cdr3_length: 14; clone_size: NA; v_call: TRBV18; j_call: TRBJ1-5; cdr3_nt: TGTGCCAGCTCACCTATTGGGAGGGATCAGCCCCAGCATTTT; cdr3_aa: CASSPIGRDQPQHF
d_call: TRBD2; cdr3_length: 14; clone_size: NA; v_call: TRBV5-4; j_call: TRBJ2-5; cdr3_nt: TGTGCCAGCACCGAAGCGGGAGGCAGAGAGACCCAGTACTTC; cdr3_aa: CASTEAGGRETQYF
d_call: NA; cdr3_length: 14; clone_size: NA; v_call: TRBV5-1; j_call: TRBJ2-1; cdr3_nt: TGCGCCAGCAGCCCAGACTCCTACTACAATGAGCAGTTCTTC; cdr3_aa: CASSPDSYYNEQFF
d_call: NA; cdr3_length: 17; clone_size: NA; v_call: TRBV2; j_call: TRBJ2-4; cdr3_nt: TGTGCCAGCAGTGTCCCAGCGGAGGGGGGGCGTGGAAACATTCAGTACTTC; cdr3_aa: CASSVPAEGGRGNIQYF
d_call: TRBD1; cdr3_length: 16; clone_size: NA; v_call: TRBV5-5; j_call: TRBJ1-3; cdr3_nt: TGTGCCAGCAGCAACCGGGACAGTAGCTCTGGAAACACCATATATTTT; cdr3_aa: CASSNRDSSSGNTIYF
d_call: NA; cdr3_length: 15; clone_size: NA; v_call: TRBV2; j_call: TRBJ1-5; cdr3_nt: TGTGCCAGCAGTAAGGGGGGGGCGAGCAATCAGCCCCAGCATTTT; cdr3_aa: CASSKGGASNQPQHF
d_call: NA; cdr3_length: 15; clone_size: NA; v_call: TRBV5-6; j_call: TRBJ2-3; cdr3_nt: TGTGCCAGCAGCTTTTATGGACAGTCAACAGATACGCAGTATTTT; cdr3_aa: CASSFYGQSTDTQYF
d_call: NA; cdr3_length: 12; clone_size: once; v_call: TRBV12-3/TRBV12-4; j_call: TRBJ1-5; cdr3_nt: TGTGCCAGCAGCACAGGGAGTCAGCCCCAGCATTTT; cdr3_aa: CASSTGSQPQHF
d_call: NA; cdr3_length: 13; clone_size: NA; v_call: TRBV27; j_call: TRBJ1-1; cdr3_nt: TGTGCCAGCAGTTTTACCGACAGGCGGGAAGCTTTCTTT; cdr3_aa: CASSFTDRREAFF
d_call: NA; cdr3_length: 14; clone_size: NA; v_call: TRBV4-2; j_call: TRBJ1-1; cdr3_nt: TGTGCCAGCAGCCAAGCCCATGGAGCCACTGAAGCTTTCTTT; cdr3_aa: CASSQAHGATEAFF
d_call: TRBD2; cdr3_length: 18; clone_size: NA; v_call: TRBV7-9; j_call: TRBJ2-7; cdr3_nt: TGTGCCAGCAGCCCCCCAATAGGGACTAGCAAAAGATCCTACGAGCAGTACTTC; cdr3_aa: CASSPPIGTSKRSYEQYF
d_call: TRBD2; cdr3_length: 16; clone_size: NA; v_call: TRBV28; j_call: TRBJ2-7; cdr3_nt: TGTGCCAGCAGTCCCCCACCGGTAGCGGGGGCTCCCGAGCAGTACTTC; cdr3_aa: CASSPPPVAGAPEQYF
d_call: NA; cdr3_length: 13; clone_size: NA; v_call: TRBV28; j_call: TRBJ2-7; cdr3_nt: TGTGCCAGCAGTTCCCCCAGGGCTAGCGAGCAGTACTTC; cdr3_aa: CASSSPRASEQYF
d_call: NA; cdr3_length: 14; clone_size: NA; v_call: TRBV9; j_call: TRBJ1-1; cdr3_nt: TGTGCCAGCAGCGTAAGGGGAACGGACACTGAAGCTTTCTTT; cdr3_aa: CASSVRGTDTEAFF
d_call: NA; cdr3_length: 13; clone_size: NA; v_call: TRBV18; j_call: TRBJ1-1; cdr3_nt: TGTGCCAGCTCACCACCGGGGGGGACTGAAGCTTTCTTT; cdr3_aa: CASSPPGGTEAFF